These 6 T cell receptor beta chains originate from one sample sequenced in a study of cytomegalovirus exposure and HLA in healthy donors (dated by TCRdb to about 2017). The library was generated by the immunoSEQ multiplex PCR assay. For the multiplex PCR, a mixture combining 60 forward primers for TCR Vbeta segments and 13 reverse primers for TCR Jbeta segments was used. Imported from immuneACCESS, the table was reduced by TCRdb to in-frame sequences with V and J called. These copies leave out some clones; in studies compared against another copy, an unresolved V gene accounts for under half, and the cause of the remainder is not known. For this sample the table gives 150,000 to 200,000 clones, of which around 80% were detected only once. In total, the top ten clones hold roughly 1.4% of the sample. The sequencing input was PBMCs. These receptors were obtained from a man between 40 and 49 years old in good health and CMV-seronegative.

This chain links TRBV2 with TRBJ1-5; 7 bases match TRBD1. The germline CDR1 and CDR2 sequences are SNHLY and FYNNEI. With 5 bases clipped from V and 4 bases from J, the junction kept 2 bases outside the gene matches. The CDR3 consists of 13 residues. The CDR3 reads CASSRDRNQPQHF. CDR3 DNA: TGTGCCAGCAGTCGGGACAGAAATCAGCCCCAGCATTTT.

The chain couples TRBV4-1 to TRBJ2-7, with TRBD1 matching over 10 bases. This CDR3 has 18 amino acids. CDR1 is MGHRA, CDR2 YSYEKL, per germline. Losses at the gene ends were 0 bases for V and 4 bases for J; bases not matched to a gene: 12. CDR3 nucleotides: TGCGCCAGCAGCCAAGATATGTCGGGACAGGGGCTCTCGTACGAGCAGTACTTC. Translation gives CASSQDMSGQGLSYEQYF.

The rearrangement uses TRBV27 and TRBJ2-2, with 16 bases aligning to TRBD2. The CDR3 has 19 residues. Germline CDR1 and CDR2: MNHEY and SMNVEV (reference sequence). V shed 4 bases and J 4 bases; nucleotides not matched to a gene: 9. The DNA for the CDR3 is TGTGCCAGCAGTTCACCGGGACTAGCGGGGGGGCGGCTCACCGGGGAGCTGTTTTTT. Residues: CASSSPGLAGGRLTGELFF.

This clone was detected only a few times. The chain recombines TRBV28 with TRBJ2-5, with a tentative D call TRBD1 (6 bases). The CDR3 sequence is 20 residues long. V was pared by 1 base and J by 4 bases, with 28 bases between. Germline CDR1 and CDR2: MDHEN and SYDVKM. CDR3 sequence: CASSLSIHSYGAGVGETQYF. CDR3 coding DNA: TGTGCCAGCAGTTTATCAATCCACTCCTACGGGGCAGGGGTGGGAGAGACCCAGTACTTC.

This sequence joins TRBV28 and TRBJ2-7, with D possibly being TRBD1 (6 bases). The CDR3 sequence is 14 residues long. CDR1 is MDHEN and CDR2 is SYDVKM in the germline V gene. V gave up 2 bases and J gave up 9 bases, with 17 bases separating them. The DNA of the CDR3 is TGTGCCAGCAGTTTAAGTCCTCAGGGGATGAGGCAGTACTTC. Amino acids: CASSLSPQGMRQYF. The full variable domain, completed using reference TRBV28 and TRBJ2-7, is DVKVTQSSRYLVKRTGEKVFLECVQDMDHENMFWYRQDPGLGLRLIYFSYDVKMKEKGDIPEGYSVSREKKERFSLILESASTNQTSMYLCASSLSPQGMRQYFGPGTRLTVT.

The CDR3 DNA reads TGTGCCTGGCTCGGGACAGCCCATAACTATGGCTACACCTTC. As protein: CAWLGTAHNYGYTF. The chain links TRBV30 to TRBJ1-2; TRBD1 matches at 7 bases. CDR3 length: 14 amino acids. Germline lookup yields CDR1 GTSNPN and CDR2 SVGIG (reference sequence). The junction had 7 bases not matched to a gene; V was cut back by 5 bases and J by 1 base.